The clone carrying this TCR beta chain was detected once. Its antigen is not identified. At the Johns Hopkins FTIC core, DNA taken from cultured CD4+ T cells was sequenced by way of the Oncomine TCR Beta short-read assay. A single record per CDR3 protein comes from TCRdb applying MiXCR to the PCR reads. The table lists approximately 20,000 distinct CDR3 sequences, about 43% of them singletons. CDR1 is LGHNA and CDR2 is YNFKEQ in the germline V gene. CDR3 length equals 16 residues. V shed 1 base, J shed 4 bases, and the junction held 7 bases outside the gene matches. These data come from a study of vaccination and CD4 T cells after COVID-19. Across the study: Convalescent cases comprised about 9 mild and one severe, all SARS-CoV-2 positive by nasal swab PCR. Researchers treated control cultures with a CEFX pool, an HIV-1 Nef pool, or no peptide. Comprising six males and four females, the convalescent participants counted two Hispanic individuals among them.

Regarding time point: late sampling 161 to 241 days after vaccination in three convalescent patients. Sample treatment: roughly 10-day PBMC culture with coronavirus spike peptide pools or control peptides (ViraFEST assay). Notes on the study in general: A median of 86.3% of reactive clones, in convalescent patients, became evident only post-vaccination.

This rearrangement joins TRBV4-2 to TRBJ1-5, with TRBD1 identical over 7 bases. The source of this sequence is a human donor who had recovered from COVID-19. The sample was CD4+ T cells from blood, cultured in vitro, taken about 7 months after SARS-CoV-2 vaccination. CDR3 DNA: TGTGCCAGCAGCCAAGGTCAAGGGGGCCGAAATCAGCCCCAGCATTTT. It specifies CASSQGQGGRNQPQHF.